The 12 T cell receptor beta chains listed next were all sequenced from one sample in a study of Graves' ophthalmopathy and Graves' hyperthyroidism. Using RNA transcripts, the TCR beta CDR3 regions were amplified. Amplification began with first-round RT-PCR using HTBI primers, then second-round multiplex PCR was performed. TCRdb redid the calling of the multiplex PCR reads with MiXCR, one entry per CDR3 protein. Of 740,000 or so distinct CDR3 sequences listed, roughly 41% were seen once; the top ten hold less than 55%. The source material was peripheral blood. The receptor set was obtained from an adult man with Graves' ophthalmopathy.

The rearrangement uses TRBV7-2 and TRBJ1-1; 8 nucleotides line up with TRBD1. In germline, CDR1 is SGHTA, CDR2 FQGNSA. The CDR3 consists of 15 residues. V dropped 5 bases and J dropped 0; count of bases not matched to a gene: 5. CDR3 protein: CASSDRGGMNTEAFF. The CDR3 DNA follows: TGTGCCAGCAGCGACAGGGGAGGGATGAACACTGAAGCTTTCTTT.

This clonotype came up many times. The J gene is TRBJ1-2, the V gene TRBV4-2; no firm D call. The CDR3 runs to 11 residues. Looked up from germline, CDR1 is LGHNA and CDR2 is YNFKEQ. V lost 6 bases and J 4 bases, leaving 6 bases between the germline ends. Here the CDR3 reads CASSHSYGYTF. The CDR3 coding sequence is TGTGCCAGCAGTCACAGCTATGGCTACACCTTC.

A single count supports this clonotype. The chain has TRBV29-1 and TRBJ2-7; 8 bases map to TRBD1. V shed 3 bases and J 12 bases; nucleotides not matched to a gene: 7. Germline V lookup: CDR1 SQVTM, CDR2 ANQGSEA. This CDR3 has 11 amino acids. The CDR3 here is CSVDSVGQGYF. DNA for the CDR3: TGCAGCGTTGATTCTGTCGGACAGGGGTACTTC.

The chain couples TRBV10-3 to TRBJ2-5, with 7 bases identical to TRBD1. The CDR3 runs 15 residues. V lost 6 bases, J lost 5 bases, and 12 bases stayed unmatched. CDR1 ENHRY and CDR2 SYGVKD come from the germline V gene. The CDR3, as DNA: TGTGCCATCAGCGGACAGGCGCTAGGCTATGAGACCCAGTACTTC. This encodes CAISGQALGYETQYF.

This clonotype has at least ten counts. The chain couples TRBV19 to TRBJ1-5; D may be TRBD1 (5 bases). Germline V gene data show CDR1 as LNHDA and CDR2 as SQIVND (reference sequence). Trimming shortened V by 3 bases and J by 5 bases, and 8 bases separated the two germline ends. CDR3 length: 13 amino acids. The CDR3 protein is CASSIQGYQPQHF. In DNA form, the CDR3 reads TGTGCCAGTAGTATCCAGGGATATCAGCCCCAGCATTTT. Looking up the rest from reference TRBV19 and TRBJ1-5 gives the full variable domain: DGGITQSPKYLFRKEGQNVTLSCEQNLNHDAMYWYRQDPGQGLRLIYYSQIVNDFQKGDIAEGYSVSREKKESFPLTVTSAQKNPTAFYLCASSIQGYQPQHFGDGTRLSIL.

This clonotype came up many times. Here the CDR3 DNA reads TGCAGCGTTGAACCCTCCAGGGGGGTAACTGAAGCTTTCTTT. As protein: CSVEPSRGVTEAFF. The chain combines TRBV29-1 with TRBJ1-1; 7 bases match TRBD1. Germline V lookup: CDR1 SQVTM, CDR2 ANQGSEA. The trim removed 2 bases at V and 5 bases at J, leaving 8 bases unmatched. The CDR3 covers 14 residues.

The V call is TRBV2, the J call TRBJ1-4; D might be TRBD1 (6 bases). CDR1 and CDR2 from the germline V gene are SNHLY and FYNNEI. The CDR3 totals 15 residues. Deletions cut 3 bases from V and 4 bases from J, with 12 bases between. CDR3 region: CASSDLGGLNEKLFF. CDR3 sequence (DNA): TGTGCCAGCAGTGATTTGGGGGGGCTTAATGAAAAACTGTTTTTT.

The chain has TRBV7-3 and TRBJ2-7, with a tentative D call TRBD2 (6 bases). This CDR3 has 14 residues. CDR1 SGHTA and CDR2 FQGTGA come from the germline V gene. Trimming left V 6 bases short and J 9 bases short, with 21 bases between. The CDR3 sequence: CASRPRGPVEGQYF. In DNA form, the CDR3 reads TGTGCCAGCAGACCCCGGGGACCGGTGGAGGGGCAGTACTTC.

This clonotype has just a few counts. The chain links TRBV12-3 or TRBV12-4 to TRBJ2-7; 9 positions agree with TRBD2. Trimming at V came to 6 bases and at J to 3 bases, leaving 6 bases not matched to a gene. This CDR3 has 14 amino acids. In DNA form, the CDR3 reads TGTGCCAGCAGGATAGCGGGAGAAAACTACGAGCAGTACTTC. Protein: CASRIAGENYEQYF.

About this clonotype itself: A much larger clone differs by one base, so this may be a read error. V usage is TRBV7-9 and J usage is TRBJ2-7; D remains unclear. The CDR3 sequence is 16 residues long. Per germline, CDR1 SEHNR and CDR2 FQNEAQ (reference sequence). The CDR3 sequence is CASSGRRTDGAYEQCF. The CDR3 DNA is TGTGCCAGCAGCGGAAGACGGACGGATGGAGCCTACGAGCAGTGCTTC. Drawing the rest from reference TRBV7-9 and TRBJ2-7, the complete variable domain is DTGVSQNPRHKITKRGQNVTFRCDPISEHNRLYWYRQTLGQGPEFLTYFQNEAQLEKSRLLSDRFSAERPKGSFSTLEIQRTEQGDSAMYLCASSGRRTDGAYEQCFGPGTRLTVT.

This clonotype was found many times. The genes are TRBV20-1 and TRBJ1-1, with D unresolved. CDR3 length: 13 residues. The germline V and J ends were trimmed by 0 bases and 1 base, with 6 bases remaining between them. Looked up from germline, CDR1 is DFQATT and CDR2 is SNEGSKA (reference sequence). The CDR3 DNA is TGCAGTGCTAGAGACCGTAGGAACACTGAAGCTTTCTTT. Translation: CSARDRRNTEAFF.

Concerning this clonotype: Since a much larger clone is just one base distant, this may be a read error. The CDR3, as DNA: TGTGCCAGCAGTTTGCTCCACTTGGATCAGCCCCAGCATTTT. Translation: CASSLLHLDQPQHF. The chain is built from TRBV10-2 and TRBJ1-5; D is unclear. The germline gives CDR1 WSHSY, CDR2 SAAADI. This CDR3 contains 14 residues.